The 15 T cell receptor beta chains in this list originate from one sample, sequenced in a study of T cells after yellow fever vaccination. MiXCR, applied by TCRdb to the 5' RACE reads, yields one record per CDR3 protein. The table shows 400,000 or so distinct CDR3 sequences, with roughly a sixth occurring only once. The sample was PBMCs, taken before the yellow fever booster vaccination. These receptors originate from a man between 18 and 29 years old who received the YFV17D yellow fever vaccine.

The V call is TRBV5-1, the J call TRBJ2-5, with no clear D. From germline, CDR1 is SGHRS and CDR2 YFSETQ. This CDR3 has 14 residues. The V end was cut by 3 bases, the J end by 1 base, with 10 bases between. CDR3: CASSSPRLQETQYF. For the CDR3, the DNA is TGCGCCAGCAGCTCCCCACGCCTCCAAGAGACCCAGTACTTC.

The chain carries TRBV6-5 and TRBJ1-2; 9 bases map to TRBD1. The CDR3 is 13 amino acids. V trimming: 0 bases; J trimming: 7 bases; junction bases outside the gene matches: 0. In germline, CDR1 is MNHEY, CDR2 SVGAGI. CDR3 in amino acids: CASSYSGQGGYTF. CDR3 in DNA: TGTGCCAGCAGTTACTCGGGACAGGGTGGCTACACCTTC.

This sequence joins TRBV6-6 and TRBJ2-7; no clear D gene. Per the germline V gene, CDR1 is MNHNY and CDR2 is SVGAGI (reference sequence). V was clipped by 2 bases and J by 4 bases, with 9 bases between them. The CDR3 runs to 13 residues. This CDR3 is CASSYGPQYEQYV. In DNA form, the CDR3 reads TGTGCCAGCAGTTACGGACCCCAGTACGAGCAGTACGTC.

This clonotype came up a few times. The chain joins TRBV28 to TRBJ1-1; 8 bases align to TRBD1. Germline loops: CDR1 MDHEN, CDR2 SYDVKM. CDR3 length equals 14 residues. Germline trimming cut 10 bases from V and 3 bases from J; bases unmatched to any gene: 10. In DNA, the CDR3 is TGTGCCACGCGGGACAGGAGGTGGGACACTGAAGCTTTCTTT. It encodes CATRDRRWDTEAFF.

The V and J genes are TRBV7-2 and TRBJ2-2, with a weak D call TRBD1 (6 bases). CDR3 size: 13 residues. V was pared by 6 bases and J by 4 bases, with 9 bases between. Germline V CDR1 and CDR2: SGHTA, FQGNSA. The CDR3 DNA follows: TGTGCCAGCAGAGGGACACCCACCGGGGAGCTGTTTTTT. This translates into CASRGTPTGELFF.

This clonotype was seen a handful of times. The V and J genes are TRBV5-1 and TRBJ2-2, with D possibly TRBD2 on 5 matching bases. Germline lookup yields CDR1 SGHRS and CDR2 YFSETQ. Trimming took 4 bases from V and 3 from J, leaving 10 bases between them. The CDR3 extends over 14 amino acids. The CDR3 protein is CASSPLGDTGELFF. The CDR3 DNA reads TGCGCCAGCAGCCCACTGGGAGACACCGGGGAGCTGTTTTTT.

The chain combines TRBV11-2 with TRBJ2-4; D remains unclear. V was clipped by 5 bases and J by 8 bases, with 13 bases between them. The CDR3 contains 13 residues. Germline-derived CDR1 and CDR2 are SGHAT and FQNNGV. The CDR3 DNA is TGTGCCAGCAGCCCGGGTCCTAGAGACATTCAGTACTTC. Translated: CASSPGPRDIQYF.

The chain recombines TRBV6-5 with TRBJ2-3, with TRBD2 identical over 7 bases. Unmatched junction bases numbered 6, after V lost 5 bases and J lost 1 base. Germline V lookup: CDR1 MNHEY, CDR2 SVGAGI. CDR3 size: 15 residues. This chain's CDR3 is CASSRAGIRTDTQYF. CDR3 DNA: TGTGCCAGCAGTCGAGCGGGGATCCGCACAGATACGCAGTATTTT.

This clonotype came up a few times. V is TRBV9 and J is TRBJ2-3; D not certain. Trimming pared 2 bases from V and 5 bases from J, leaving 12 bases between. Germline CDR1 SGDLS, CDR2 YYNGEE. CDR3 length: 14 amino acids. The CDR3 DNA follows: TGTGCCAGCAGCGTCCCCGCGGTCTTAGATACGCAGTATTTT. This sequence encodes CASSVPAVLDTQYF. Filled out from reference TRBV9 and TRBJ2-3, the complete variable domain reads DSGVTQTPKHLITATGQRVTLRCSPRSGDLSVYWYQQSLDQGLQFLIQYYNGEERAKGNILERFSAQQFPDLHSELNLSSLELGDSALYFCASSVPAVLDTQYFGPGTRLTVL.

The gene calls are TRBV14 and TRBJ2-7; no definite D call. In germline, CDR1 is SGHDN, CDR2 FVKESK. V was cut by 0 bases and J by 7 bases, with 7 bases left in between. The CDR3 has 12 amino acids. The CDR3 loop reads CASSQDPGEQYF. The DNA of the CDR3 is TGTGCCAGCAGCCAAGATCCCGGGGAGCAGTACTTC.

The sample holds a few counts of this clonotype. The rearrangement joins TRBV5-6 to TRBJ2-3; no definite D call. Germline V lookup: CDR1 SGHDT, CDR2 YYEEEE. The CDR3 length is 14 residues. Trimming took 0 bases from V and 0 from J, leaving 5 bases between them. CDR3 residues: CASSLELSTDTQYF. The CDR3 coding sequence is TGTGCCAGCAGCTTGGAGCTTAGCACAGATACGCAGTATTTT.

The chain couples TRBV14 to TRBJ2-3, with D hard to call. The CDR3 consists of 18 residues. Trimming took off 0 bases at V and 6 bases at J, with 22 bases between the two ends. Germline V gives CDR1 SGHDN, CDR2 FVKESK. CDR3 DNA sequence: TGTGCCAGCAGCCAAGATTCACCAGAGACGTGGGTTTATGATACGCAGTATTTT. Residues: CASSQDSPETWVYDTQYF.

V and J are TRBV7-2 and TRBJ2-3; tentative D call: TRBD2 (6 bases). The CDR3 has 17 residues. The germline V gene has CDR1 SGHTA and CDR2 FQGNSA. V shed 5 bases and J shed 2 bases, with 20 bases lying between them. The CDR3 protein is CASSPVHWEVYTDTQYF. Here the CDR3 DNA reads TGTGCCAGCAGCCCTGTTCACTGGGAGGTATACACAGATACGCAGTATTTT.

The CDR3 region is CASSPQYEQYV. In DNA form, the CDR3 reads TGTGCCAGCAGCCCTCAATACGAGCAGTACGTC. The gene calls are TRBV9 and TRBJ2-7, with unresolved D. V lost 4 bases, J lost 4 bases, and 6 bases lay in between. The CDR3 totals 11 residues. Germline values: CDR1 SGDLS, CDR2 YYNGEE.

This clonotype was counted between two and nine times. This chain joins TRBV6-5 and TRBJ2-7; the match to TRBD1 covers 8 bases. This CDR3 is 14 amino acids long. CDR1 MNHEY and CDR2 SVGAGI come from the germline V gene. Trimming took 5 bases from V and 7 from J; bases not matched to a gene: 10. CDR3 region: CASSDLRTGKEQYF. In DNA form, the CDR3 reads TGTGCCAGCAGTGACCTCAGGACAGGGAAAGAGCAGTACTTC.